This T cell receptor beta chain was sequenced in a study of long-term antiretroviral therapy in people with HIV. Findings and limits, study-wide: Dating from about 2004 to 2018, the blood was possibly obtained under older ART regimens. ART-treated samples gained diversity yet remained below transplant donor controls. Dominating the repertoire at all time points were the clones that expanded before ART.

Comments on this clone: The antigen is unknown.

The CDR3 is 16 residues long. The germline gives CDR1 SGHTA, CDR2 FQGTGA. The J segment lost 7 bases and the V segment lost 6 bases, leaving 14 bases of the junction unmatched. Sequencing used immunoSEQ v3.0 at survey level. Data came from immunoSEQ multiplex PCR; TCRdb stores just in-frame clones and leaves some out. The sample lists about 22,000 clones; more than 75% were seen once. This sample comprised unsorted PBMCs, obtained 2.3 years after starting antiretroviral therapy. The rearrangement uses TRBV7-3 and TRBJ1-2, with 10 bases lining up with TRBD1. The clonotype originates from a man aged 60 to 69 with HIV. CDR3 protein: CASRPLPGQGTGGYTF. In DNA, the CDR3 is TGTGCCAGCAGACCCTTACCGGGACAGGGGACCGGTGGCTACACCTTC.